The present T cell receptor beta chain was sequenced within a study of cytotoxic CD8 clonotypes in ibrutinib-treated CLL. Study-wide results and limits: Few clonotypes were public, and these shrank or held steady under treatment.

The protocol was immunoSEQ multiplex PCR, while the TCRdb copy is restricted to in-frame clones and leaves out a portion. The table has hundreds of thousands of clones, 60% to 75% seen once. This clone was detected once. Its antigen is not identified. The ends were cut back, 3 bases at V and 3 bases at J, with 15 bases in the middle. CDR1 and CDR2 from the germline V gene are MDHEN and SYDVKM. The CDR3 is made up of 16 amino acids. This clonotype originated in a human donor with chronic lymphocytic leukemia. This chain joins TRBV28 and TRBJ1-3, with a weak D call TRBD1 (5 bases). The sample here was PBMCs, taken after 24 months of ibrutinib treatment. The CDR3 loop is CASSFPTRGSGNTIYF. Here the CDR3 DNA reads TGTGCCAGCAGTTTTCCTACGAGGGGAAGTGGAAACACCATATATTTT.